What follows are 5 T cell receptor beta chains derived from one specimen sequenced in a study of regulatory T cells in long-lasting Graves disease. HTBI primers from iRepertoire and Arm-PCR of CDR3 regions yielded the TCR beta libraries. TCRdb fed the multiplex PCR reads into MiXCR, producing one record per CDR3 protein. The data hold 350,000 to 500,000 distinct CDR3 sequences, with around 20% observed a single time. Time point of the sample: persistent/refractory GD, antithyroid drugs over 5 years with positive TRAb. PBMCs were the source of the RNA used for TCR sequencing. The sequencing here drew on peripheral blood mononuclear cells (PBMCs), taken when the disease was refractory, from a patient treated with antithyroid drugs. The receptors derive from a female donor with Graves disease.

This clonotype occurred a few times. DNA for the CDR3: TGTGCCTCCTCGAGGGGCTCCCTCTCCTACGAGCAGTACTTC. Translated, it gives CASSRGSLSYEQYF. The gene calls are TRBV30 and TRBJ2-7, with D perhaps matching TRBD1 or TRBD2 (5 bases each). V was cut by 7 bases and J by 0 bases, with 16 bases left in between. CDR1 GTSNPN and CDR2 SVGIG come from the germline V gene (reference sequence). The CDR3 runs 14 residues.

This clonotype was seen a handful of times. The chain joins TRBV5-1 to TRBJ2-5; D is uncertain. Trimming took 3 bases from V and 0 from J, leaving 18 bases between them. CDR3 length: 17 residues. Germline V gene sequence: CDR1 SGHRS, CDR2 YFSETQ. This CDR3 reads CASSSDPSVSHQETQYF. CDR3 in DNA: TGCGCCAGCAGCTCGGACCCGTCCGTGAGCCACCAAGAGACCCAGTACTTC.

This clonotype was recorded at least ten times. The V call is TRBV28, the J call TRBJ2-7; the match to TRBD1 covers 9 bases. Germline-derived CDR1 and CDR2 are MDHEN and SYDVKM. CDR3 length: 12 residues. The V segment lost 11 bases and the J segment 3 bases; nucleotides outside the gene matches: 5. Written as DNA, the CDR3 is TGTGCCGGGCCGGGACAGGGCTACGAGCAGTACTTC. This encodes CAGPGQGYEQYF.

At least ten counts were recorded for this clonotype. The chain combines TRBV2 with TRBJ2-7; D is unresolved. V shed 4 bases and J shed 8 bases, with 12 bases lying between them. The CDR3 has 12 amino acids. Germline CDR1 SNHLY, CDR2 FYNNEI. The CDR3 here is CASSGQPTKQYF. In nucleotides, the CDR3 is TGTGCCAGCAGTGGCCAACCTACGAAGCAGTACTTC.

This clonotype was picked up many times. This chain joins TRBV6-1 and TRBJ2-7, with 8 nucleotides matching TRBD2. Trimming took 5 bases from V and 6 from J; bases not matched to a gene: 3. Per the germline V gene, CDR1 is MNHNS and CDR2 is SASEGT. The CDR3 sequence is 12 residues long. CDR3 nucleotides: TGTGCCAGCAGTCATACTAGCGGCGAGCAGTACTTC. Encoded protein: CASSHTSGEQYF.